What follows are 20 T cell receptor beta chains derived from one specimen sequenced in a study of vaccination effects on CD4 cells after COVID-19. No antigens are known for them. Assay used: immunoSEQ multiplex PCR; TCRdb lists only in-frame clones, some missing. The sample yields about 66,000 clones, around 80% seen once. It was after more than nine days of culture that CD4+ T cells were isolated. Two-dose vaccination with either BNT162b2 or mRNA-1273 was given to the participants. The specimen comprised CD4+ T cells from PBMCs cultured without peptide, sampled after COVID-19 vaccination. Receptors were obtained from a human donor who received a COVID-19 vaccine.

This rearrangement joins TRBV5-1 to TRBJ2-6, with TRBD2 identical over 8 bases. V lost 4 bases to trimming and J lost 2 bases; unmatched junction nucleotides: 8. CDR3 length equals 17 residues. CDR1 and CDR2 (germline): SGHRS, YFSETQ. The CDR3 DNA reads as TGCGCCAGCAGCCTGACGTTAGCGGGGACTGGGGCCAACGTCCTGACTTTC. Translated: CASSLTLAGTGANVLTF.

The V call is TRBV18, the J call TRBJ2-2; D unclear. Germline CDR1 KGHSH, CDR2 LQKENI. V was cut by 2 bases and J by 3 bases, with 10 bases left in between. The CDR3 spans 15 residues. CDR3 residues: CASSPFIGDTGELFF. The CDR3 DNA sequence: TGTGCCAGCTCACCATTTATTGGCGACACCGGGGAGCTGTTTTTT.

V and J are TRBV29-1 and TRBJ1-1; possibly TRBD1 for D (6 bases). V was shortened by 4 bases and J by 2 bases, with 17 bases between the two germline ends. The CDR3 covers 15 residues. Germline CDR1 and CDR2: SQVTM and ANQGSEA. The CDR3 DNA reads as TGCAGCGTTGCGGGGACAATGTGGGAAAACACTGAAGCTTTCTTT. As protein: CSVAGTMWENTEAFF.

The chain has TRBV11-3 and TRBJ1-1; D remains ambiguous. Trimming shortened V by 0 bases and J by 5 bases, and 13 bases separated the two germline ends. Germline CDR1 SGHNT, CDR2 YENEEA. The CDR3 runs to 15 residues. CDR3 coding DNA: TGTGCCAGCAGCTTAGACGGCGGGATCGAGACTGAAGCTTTCTTT. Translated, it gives CASSLDGGIETEAFF.

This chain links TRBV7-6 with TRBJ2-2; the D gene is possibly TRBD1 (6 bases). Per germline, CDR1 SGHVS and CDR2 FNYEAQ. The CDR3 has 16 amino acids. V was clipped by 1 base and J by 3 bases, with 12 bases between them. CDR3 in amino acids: CASSLGGQVYTGELFF. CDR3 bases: TGTGCCAGCAGCTTAGGGGGGCAGGTTTACACCGGGGAGCTGTTTTTT.

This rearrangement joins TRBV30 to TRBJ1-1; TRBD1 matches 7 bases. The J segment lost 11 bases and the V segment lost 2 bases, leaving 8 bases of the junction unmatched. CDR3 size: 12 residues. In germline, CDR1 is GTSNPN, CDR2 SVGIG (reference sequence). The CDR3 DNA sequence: TGTGCCTGGAGTCCACCGACAGGGATGGCTTTCTTT. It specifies CAWSPPTGMAFF.

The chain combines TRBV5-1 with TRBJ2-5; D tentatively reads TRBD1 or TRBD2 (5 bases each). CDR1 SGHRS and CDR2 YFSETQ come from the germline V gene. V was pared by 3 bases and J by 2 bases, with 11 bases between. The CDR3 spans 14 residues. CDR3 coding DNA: TGCGCCAGCAGCTACCGGGACCTACAAGAGACCCAGTACTTC. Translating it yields CASSYRDLQETQYF.

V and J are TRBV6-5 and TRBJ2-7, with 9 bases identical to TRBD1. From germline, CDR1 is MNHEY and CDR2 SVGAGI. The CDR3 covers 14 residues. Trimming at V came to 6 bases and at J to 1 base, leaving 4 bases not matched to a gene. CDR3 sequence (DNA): TGTGCCAGCAGAATGGGACAGGGTTCCTACGAGCAGTACGTC. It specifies CASRMGQGSYEQYV.

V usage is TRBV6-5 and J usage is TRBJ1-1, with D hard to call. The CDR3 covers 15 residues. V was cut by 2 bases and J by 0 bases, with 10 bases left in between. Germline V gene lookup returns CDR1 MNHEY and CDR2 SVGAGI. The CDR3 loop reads CASSYSVTMNTEAFF. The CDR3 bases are TGTGCCAGCAGTTACAGCGTTACCATGAACACTGAAGCTTTCTTT.

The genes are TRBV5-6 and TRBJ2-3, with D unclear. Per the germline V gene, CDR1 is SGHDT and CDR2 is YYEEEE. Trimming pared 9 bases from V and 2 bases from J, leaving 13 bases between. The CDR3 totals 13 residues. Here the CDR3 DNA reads TGTGCCACCGGCTGGACGAACACAGATACGCAGTATTTT. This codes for CATGWTNTDTQYF.

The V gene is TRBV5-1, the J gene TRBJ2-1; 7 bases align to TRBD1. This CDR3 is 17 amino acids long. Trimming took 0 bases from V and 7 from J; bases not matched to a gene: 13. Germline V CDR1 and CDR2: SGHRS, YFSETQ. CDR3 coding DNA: TGCGCCAGCAGCTTGGAGGACGGATTTATCAGGGGGAATGAGCAGTTCTTC. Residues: CASSLEDGFIRGNEQFF.

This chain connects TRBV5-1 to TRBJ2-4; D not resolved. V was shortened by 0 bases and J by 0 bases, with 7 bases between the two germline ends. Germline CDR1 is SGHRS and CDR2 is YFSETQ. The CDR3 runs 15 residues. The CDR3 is CASSLGHVAKNIQYF. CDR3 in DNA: TGCGCCAGCAGCTTGGGACACGTAGCCAAAAACATTCAGTACTTC.

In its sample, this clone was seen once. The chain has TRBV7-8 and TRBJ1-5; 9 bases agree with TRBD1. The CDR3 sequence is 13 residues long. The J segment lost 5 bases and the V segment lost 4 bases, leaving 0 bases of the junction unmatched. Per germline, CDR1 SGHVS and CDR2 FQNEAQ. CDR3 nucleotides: TGTGCCAGCAGCTGGACAGGGGATCAGCCCCAGCATTTT. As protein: CASSWTGDQPQHF.

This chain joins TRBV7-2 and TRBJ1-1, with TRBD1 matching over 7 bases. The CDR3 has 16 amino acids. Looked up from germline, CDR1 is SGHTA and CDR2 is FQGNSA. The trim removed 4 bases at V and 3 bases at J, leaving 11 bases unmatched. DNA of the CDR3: TGTGCCAGCAGCTGGTGGACGGGGCAGGGGGACACTGAAGCTTTCTTT. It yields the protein CASSWWTGQGDTEAFF. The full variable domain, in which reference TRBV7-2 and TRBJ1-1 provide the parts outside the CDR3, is GAGVSQSPSNKVTEKGKDVELRCDPISGHTALYWYRQSLGQGLEFLIYFQGNSAPDKSGLPSDRFSAERTGGSVSTLTIQRTQQEDSAVYLCASSWWTGQGDTEAFFGQGTRLTVV.

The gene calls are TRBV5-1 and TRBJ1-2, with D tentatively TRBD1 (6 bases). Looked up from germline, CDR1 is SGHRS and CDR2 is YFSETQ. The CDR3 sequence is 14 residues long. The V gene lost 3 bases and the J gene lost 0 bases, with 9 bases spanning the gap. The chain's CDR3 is CASSSGAPNYGYTF. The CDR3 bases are TGCGCCAGCAGCTCAGGGGCTCCTAACTATGGCTACACCTTC.

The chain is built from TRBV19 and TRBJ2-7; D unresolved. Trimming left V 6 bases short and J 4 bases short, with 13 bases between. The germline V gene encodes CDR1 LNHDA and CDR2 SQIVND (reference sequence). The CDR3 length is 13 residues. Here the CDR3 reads CASSRNMGYEQYV. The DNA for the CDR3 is TGTGCCAGTAGCAGGAACATGGGGTACGAGCAGTACGTC.

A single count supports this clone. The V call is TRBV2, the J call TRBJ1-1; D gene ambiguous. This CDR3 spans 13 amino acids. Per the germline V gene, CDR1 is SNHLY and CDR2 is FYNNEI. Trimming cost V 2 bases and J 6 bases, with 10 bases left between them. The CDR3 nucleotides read TGTGCCAGCAGTGAATACGTGTATCCTGAAGCTTTCTTT. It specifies CASSEYVYPEAFF.

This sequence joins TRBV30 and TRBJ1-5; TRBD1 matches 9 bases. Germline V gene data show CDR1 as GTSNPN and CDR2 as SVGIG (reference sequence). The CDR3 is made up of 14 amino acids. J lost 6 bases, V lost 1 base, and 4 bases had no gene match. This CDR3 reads CAWSDRGQSQPQHF. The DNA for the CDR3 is TGTGCCTGGAGTGACAGGGGGCAGAGTCAGCCCCAGCATTTT.

The CDR3 loop is CASSLDKGGGPGELFF. The CDR3 DNA follows: TGCGCCAGCAGCTTGGACAAGGGGGGGGGCCCCGGGGAGCTGTTTTTT. The chain recombines TRBV5-1 with TRBJ2-2; tentatively, D is TRBD2 (7 bases). Germline V gene lookup returns CDR1 SGHRS and CDR2 YFSETQ. The CDR3 covers 16 residues. Trimming removed 0 bases from V and 6 bases from J, with 15 bases in between.

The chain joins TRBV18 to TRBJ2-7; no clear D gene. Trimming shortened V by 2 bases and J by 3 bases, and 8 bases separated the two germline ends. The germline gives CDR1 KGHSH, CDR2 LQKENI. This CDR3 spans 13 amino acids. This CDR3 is CASSPAQHYEQYV. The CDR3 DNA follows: TGTGCCAGCTCACCAGCGCAGCACTACGAGCAGTACGTC.